These 27 T cell receptor beta chains were sequenced from one sample in a study of T cell responses to AZD1222 COVID-19 vaccine. Here immunoSEQ multiplex PCR was the method, and the copy in TCRdb shows in-frame clones only, minus some. The table has 120,000 to 150,000 clones, 85% to 95% seen once. The sequencing here drew on peripheral blood, taken on day 0 of MenACWY control vaccination. These receptors were taken from an adult in good health.

The CDR3 nucleotides are TGTGCCAGCTCACCGGGACAAGTTCATCAGCCCCAGCATTTT. This gives the protein CASSPGQVHQPQHF. The gene calls are TRBV18 and TRBJ1-5, with D maybe TRBD1 (6 bases). Germline loops: CDR1 KGHSH, CDR2 LQKENI. Trimming stripped 3 bases from V and 5 bases from J, with 11 bases between. This CDR3 has 14 residues.

V usage is TRBV10-2 and J usage is TRBJ1-1, with D unclear. This CDR3 is built from 13 residues. The V gene lost 5 bases and the J gene lost 0 bases, with 7 bases spanning the gap. CDR1 WSHSY and CDR2 SAAADI come from the germline V gene. The CDR3 region is CASSTGLNTEAFF. The CDR3, as DNA: TGCGCCAGCAGTACGGGGTTGAACACTGAAGCTTTCTTT.

This rearrangement joins TRBV12-3 or TRBV12-4 to TRBJ2-7; D remains unclear. V lost 5 bases and J lost 10, with 18 bases in between. This CDR3 has 13 amino acids. Here the CDR3 DNA reads TGTGCCAGCAGTCTCACTCAGGCGCAACCACAGTACTTC. Its translation is CASSLTQAQPQYF.

The sample holds one count of this clone. This chain joins TRBV7-9 and TRBJ2-7; D possibly corresponds to TRBD2 (6 bases). CDR1 and CDR2 (germline): SEHNR, FQNEAQ (reference sequence). Trimming cost V 1 base and J 3 bases, with 16 bases left between them. This CDR3 is built from 16 residues. CDR3 sequence: CASSLVSAGPDYEQYF. The CDR3 region has the DNA TGTGCCAGCAGCTTAGTTTCGGCGGGGCCTGACTACGAGCAGTACTTC.

The chain has TRBV7-2 and TRBJ2-7; D ambiguous. The CDR3 covers 13 residues. Per germline, CDR1 SGHTA and CDR2 FQGNSA. Deletions cut 1 base from V and 12 bases from J, with 16 bases between. The CDR3 reads CASSLGWATLAYF. Here the CDR3 DNA reads TGTGCCAGCAGCTTAGGTTGGGCCACACTGGCGTACTTC.

The CDR3 region has the DNA TGCAGTGCCTCCCGGGGTTCACCCCTCCACTTT. This translates into CSASRGSPLHF. J is TRBJ1-6 and V is TRBV20-1; D is unclear. V dropped 6 bases and J dropped 9 bases, with 9 bases sitting between them. The CDR3 length is 11 residues. Germline CDR1 DFQATT, CDR2 SNEGSKA (reference sequence).

Written as DNA, the CDR3 is TGCGCCAGCAGCCAAGATAACAAAAACACTGAAGCTTTCTTT. This translates into CASSQDNKNTEAFF. J is TRBJ1-1 and V is TRBV4-1; D call uncertain. Trimming pared 0 bases from V and 2 bases from J, leaving 7 bases between. This CDR3 is built from 14 residues. The germline V gene encodes CDR1 MGHRA and CDR2 YSYEKL.

This clone has a single count. The chain is built from TRBV9 and TRBJ1-3, with TRBD1 matching over 7 bases. Per germline, CDR1 SGDLS and CDR2 YYNGEE. V was clipped by 4 bases and J by 2 bases; unmatched bases: 3. This CDR3 has 14 amino acids. CDR3 DNA sequence: TGTGCCAGCAGCCCACAGGGGACTGGAAACACCATATATTTT. Protein: CASSPQGTGNTIYF.

The V call is TRBV7-9, the J call TRBJ2-4; maybe TRBD1 (5 bases). Trimming cost V 1 base and J 8 bases, with 12 bases left between them. CDR1 SEHNR and CDR2 FQNEAQ come from the germline V gene (reference sequence). The CDR3 is 14 amino acids. The CDR3, as DNA: TGTGCCAGCAGCTTAGATCAGGGCAGAGACATTCAGTACTTC. Translating gives CASSLDQGRDIQYF.

The V gene is TRBV7-3, the J gene TRBJ2-3; D is ambiguous. The germline V gene encodes CDR1 SGHTA and CDR2 FQGTGA. The CDR3 sequence is 14 residues long. Trimming left V 2 bases short and J 0 bases short, with 6 bases between. CDR3 sequence: CASSLRRSTDTQYF. DNA for the CDR3: TGTGCCAGCAGCTTACGGCGGAGCACAGATACGCAGTATTTT.

The chain carries TRBV27 and TRBJ2-7, with D uncertain. The CDR3 is made up of 12 amino acids. CDR1 is MNHEY, CDR2 SMNVEV, per germline (reference sequence). With 5 bases removed from V and 4 bases from J, the gap between germline ends came to 9 bases. The DNA for the CDR3 is TGTGCCAGCAGTCTCCTCGGTTACGAGCAGTACTTC. This codes for CASSLLGYEQYF.

This chain uses TRBV3-1 (or the pseudogene TRBV3-2) with TRBJ2-6, with unresolved D. CDR3 size: 16 residues. Trimming took 4 bases from V and 4 from J, leaving 14 bases between them. The germline gives CDR1 LGHDT, CDR2 YNNKEL (reference sequence). The CDR3 region is CASSPSPGRGANVLTF. The CDR3 coding sequence is TGTGCCAGCAGCCCCAGCCCAGGTCGAGGGGCCAACGTCCTGACTTTC.

The chain combines TRBV12-3 or TRBV12-4 with TRBJ1-2, with no clear D. Trimming shortened V by 6 bases and J by 3 bases, and 11 bases separated the two germline ends. The CDR3 contains 13 residues. As DNA, the CDR3 is TGTGCCAGCAGCTTACTACCGGACTATGGCTACACCTTC. It yields the protein CASSLLPDYGYTF.

The J gene is TRBJ1-3, the V gene TRBV4-1; possible D gene TRBD1, 6 bases. This CDR3 is 16 amino acids long. V was clipped by 3 bases and J by 2 bases, with 14 bases between them. Germline V CDR1 and CDR2: MGHRA, YSYEKL. This CDR3 reads CASSHPDRRPGNTIYF. CDR3 sequence (DNA): TGCGCCAGCAGCCATCCTGACAGGAGACCTGGAAACACCATATATTTT.

CDR3 region: CASSTTSGTPGTQYF. The CDR3 DNA follows: TGTGCCAGCAGCACGACTAGCGGAACGCCGGGGACCCAGTACTTC. The rearrangement uses TRBV7-2 and TRBJ2-5; 9 nucleotides agree with TRBD2. Trimming took 5 bases from V and 7 from J; bases not matched to a gene: 11. This CDR3 is 15 amino acids long. The germline V gene has CDR1 SGHTA and CDR2 FQGNSA.

The gene calls are TRBV29-1 and TRBJ1-2; perhaps TRBD1 as D (5 bases). Germline loops: CDR1 SQVTM, CDR2 ANQGSEA. The V end lost 7 bases, the J end lost 5 bases, and 11 bases lay between the germline ends. The CDR3 length is 11 residues. The CDR3 spells CSARTLYGYTF. The CDR3 nucleotides are TGCAGCGCCCGGACACTTTATGGCTACACCTTC. Together with reference TRBV29-1 and TRBJ1-2, the CDR3 gives the full variable domain: SAVISQKPSRDICQRGTSLTIQCQVDSQVTMMFWYRQQPGQSLTLIATANQGSEATYESGFVIDKFPISRPNLTFSTLTVSNMSPEDSSIYLCSARTLYGYTFGSGTRLTVV.

The gene calls are TRBV27 and TRBJ1-6; 8 bases line up with TRBD1. The CDR3 consists of 14 residues. V shed 4 bases, J shed 7 bases, and the junction held 3 bases outside the gene matches. The germline gives CDR1 MNHEY, CDR2 SMNVEV (reference sequence). The CDR3 DNA is TGTGCCAGCAGTTACAGGGGGTCGAATTCACCCCTCCACTTT. Its translation: CASSYRGSNSPLHF.

In its sample, this clone was seen a few times. This chain connects TRBV7-2 to TRBJ2-2; 8 nucleotides agree with TRBD2. The V and J ends lost 0 bases and 6 bases, in that order; junction bases with no gene match: 0. The V gene's germline CDR1 is SGHTA and CDR2 FQGNSA. The CDR3 has 14 residues. The CDR3 loop reads CASSLAAGAGELFF. In DNA form, the CDR3 reads TGTGCCAGCAGCTTAGCAGCGGGAGCCGGGGAGCTGTTTTTT.

The chain couples TRBV28 to TRBJ1-2, with D uncertain. Trimming left V 9 bases short and J 4 bases short, with 9 bases between. CDR1 MDHEN and CDR2 SYDVKM come from the germline V gene. This CDR3 spans 11 amino acids. CDR3 nucleotides: TGTGCCAGTGGGTGGGGCTATGGCTACACCTTC. Its protein product is CASGWGYGYTF.

Only one count was recorded for this clone. The gene calls are TRBV15 and TRBJ1-5; a weak D match, TRBD1 (6 bases). The CDR3 is 16 residues long. Between the trimmed V and J ends, which lost 4 bases and 0 bases, there was a span of 13 bases. Germline-derived CDR1 and CDR2 are LNHNV and YYDKDF (reference sequence). For the CDR3, the DNA is TGTGCCACCAGCATTTCGGGGGGCCCTAGCAATCAGCCCCAGCATTTT. As protein: CATSISGGPSNQPQHF.

V usage is TRBV15 and J usage is TRBJ1-1; tentatively, D is TRBD1 (6 bases). The V gene's germline CDR1 is LNHNV and CDR2 YYDKDF (reference sequence). Between the trimmed V and J ends, which lost 8 bases and 5 bases, there was a span of 21 bases. The CDR3 runs 15 residues. CDR3 in DNA: TGTGCCACCTCGGTTATGGGGGGCGCGGGTACTGAAGCTTTCTTT. This translates into CATSVMGGAGTEAFF.

CDR3 residues: CASSLRFGYTF. Written as DNA, the CDR3 is TGTGCCAGCAGTCTTCGGTTTGGCTACACCTTC. This chain links TRBV27 with TRBJ1-2; no clear D gene. The V gene lost 5 bases and the J gene lost 7 bases, with 8 bases spanning the gap. This CDR3 is 11 amino acids long. CDR1 MNHEY and CDR2 SMNVEV come from the germline V gene (reference sequence).

The V call is TRBV27, the J call TRBJ2-1; D assignment may be TRBD1 or TRBD2 (6 bases each). The CDR3 extends over 13 amino acids. Per germline, CDR1 MNHEY and CDR2 SMNVEV (reference sequence). Trimming pared 5 bases from V and 7 bases from J, leaving 12 bases between. CDR3 loop: CASSRTGRNEQFF. CDR3 DNA sequence: TGTGCCAGCAGTCGTACAGGGAGGAATGAGCAGTTCTTC.

This clone was counted many times. V usage is TRBV24-1 and J usage is TRBJ2-2; 8 nucleotides line up with TRBD1. This CDR3 has 15 residues. Germline CDR1 KGHDR, CDR2 SFDVKD. The V segment lost 2 bases and the J segment 3 bases; nucleotides outside the gene matches: 1. The CDR3 coding sequence is TGTGCCACCAGTGATTCGGGACAGGACACCGGGGAGCTGTTTTTT. This sequence encodes CATSDSGQDTGELFF.

The V and J genes are TRBV14 and TRBJ2-7, with 10 nucleotides matching TRBD2. The CDR3 is made up of 15 amino acids. V shed 1 base, J shed 3 bases, and the junction held 3 bases outside the gene matches. Germline CDR1 and CDR2: SGHDN and FVKESK. CDR3 region: CASSQGTSGNYEQYF. Here the CDR3 DNA reads TGTGCCAGCAGCCAAGGAACTAGCGGGAACTACGAGCAGTACTTC.

The V call is TRBV12-5, the J call TRBJ1-1; the match to TRBD1 covers 7 bases. The CDR3 spans 14 residues. Unmatched junction bases numbered 0, after V lost 1 base and J lost 1 base. Germline CDR1 reads LGHNT; CDR2 reads FRNRAP. The CDR3 nucleotides read TGTGCTAGTGGTTTGGGACAGGGGAACACTGAAGCTTTCTTT. Translating it yields CASGLGQGNTEAFF. The variable domain in full, with the rest retrieved from reference TRBV12-5 and TRBJ1-1, is DARVTQTPRHKVTEMGQEVTMRCQPILGHNTVFWYRQTMMQGLELLAYFRNRAPLDDSGMPKDRFSAEMPDATLATLKIQPSEPRDSAVYFCASGLGQGNTEAFFGQGTRLTVV.

The chain combines TRBV5-6 with TRBJ1-2; no reliable D call. The CDR3 sequence is 14 residues long. The V gene's germline CDR1 is SGHDT and CDR2 YYEEEE. V was cut by 1 base and J by 9 bases, with 16 bases left in between. The CDR3 DNA reads as TGTGCCAGCAGCTTGACGGACCCCGCGGGGAGCTACACCTTC. Translating gives CASSLTDPAGSYTF.